A single sample gave rise to the 5 T cell receptor beta chains below, sequenced in a study of vaccination effects on CD4 cells after COVID-19. The assay was immunoSEQ multiplex PCR, and TCRdb's table has in-frame clones only and misses some. Among some 14,000 clones listed, roughly three quarters were seen once. ViraFEST expansion of antigen-specific CD4+ T cells with viral peptide pools preceded sequencing. Having been cultured for 10 days, the cells underwent CD4+ T cell isolation. The person had PCR-confirmed SARS-CoV-2 infection between March and December 2020. It was two doses of either the BNT162b2 or mRNA-1273 vaccine that participants received. Their cognate antigens are unknown. The sample consisted of CD4+ T cells from PBMCs cultured with HCoV-NL63 spike peptides, taken after COVID-19 vaccination. These receptors were taken from a human donor who had a prior SARS-CoV-2 infection.

With regard to this clone: Additional DNA sequences in this sample encode the identical CDR3. The chain links TRBV5-6 to TRBJ1-2; D perhaps matches TRBD1 (6 bases). In germline, CDR1 is SGHDT, CDR2 YYEEEE. The CDR3 is 12 amino acids. Deletions cut 2 bases from V and 5 bases from J, with 7 bases between. This CDR3 reads CASSFGQYGYTF. CDR3 DNA: TGTGCCAGCAGCTTCGGACAGTATGGCTACACCTTC. Complete variable domain (other parts from reference TRBV5-6 and TRBJ1-2): DAGVTQSPTHLIKTRGQQVTLRCSPKSGHDTVSWYQQALGQGPQFIFQYYEEEERQRGNFPDRFSGHQFPNYSSELNVNALLLGDSALYLCASSFGQYGYTFGSGTRLTVV.

The chain has TRBV5-4 and TRBJ2-1; 8 bases are a match to TRBD2. CDR1 is SGHNT and CDR2 is YYREEE in the germline V gene (reference sequence). This CDR3 has 15 residues. V trimming: 4 bases; J trimming: 3 bases; junction bases outside the gene matches: 6. CDR3 nucleotides: TGTGCCAGCAGCCCAACCGGGACTAGCTACAATGAGCAGTTCTTC. Translating gives CASSPTGTSYNEQFF.

This chain joins TRBV15 and TRBJ2-7, with TRBD1 matching 9 bases. The trim removed 5 bases at V and 7 bases at J, leaving 9 bases unmatched. The germline V gene encodes CDR1 LNHNV and CDR2 YYDKDF (reference sequence). The CDR3 consists of 14 residues. The CDR3 region has the DNA TGTGCCACCAGCCGGGACAGGGCGGAACAAGAGCAGTACTTC. It encodes CATSRDRAEQEQYF.

This clone was detected a few times. This sequence joins TRBV4-2 and TRBJ2-5; 9 nucleotides match TRBD2. The CDR3 runs 15 residues. V lost 3 bases to trimming and J lost 10 bases; unmatched junction nucleotides: 12. The germline V gene encodes CDR1 LGHNA and CDR2 YNFKEQ. The CDR3 sequence: CASSQGGGAAMDQYF. The DNA for the CDR3 is TGTGCCAGCAGCCAGGGCGGGGGGGCAGCCATGGACCAGTACTTC.

This clone has a handful of counts. The J gene is TRBJ2-5, the V gene TRBV5-4, with D maybe TRBD1 (6 bases). The V and J ends lost 0 bases and 4 bases respectively, with 13 bases between them. CDR1 SGHNT and CDR2 YYREEE come from the germline V gene (reference sequence). The CDR3 contains 15 residues. As DNA, the CDR3 is TGTGCCAGCAGCTTGGCCTCCAGGGGTGGAGAGACCCAGTACTTC. Translation: CASSLASRGGETQYF.